This section outlines one T cell receptor beta chain sequence together with its context. TCRdb called the 5' RACE reads again in MiXCR, with one record for every CDR3 protein. The sample contains roughly 130,000 distinct CDR3 sequences, 15% to 20% of which appear only once. The sample originates from a study of T-cell memory formation after mild COVID-19. The V and J ends lost 4 bases and 7 bases, in that order; junction bases with no gene match: 8. Germline values: CDR1 SGHRS, CDR2 YFSETQ. The CDR3 runs 14 residues. The rearrangement uses TRBV5-1 and TRBJ2-7; 10 positions match TRBD1. Material for sequencing was PBMCs or a T cell subset sorted from them (not recorded which). The source of this sequence is a man between 18 and 35 years old who had mild COVID-19 (a few samples of this study predate the infection). Cell type and time point are not known. The CDR3, as DNA: TGCGCCAGCAGCCCCACGACAGGGGGCGAGGAGCAGTACTTC. Its translation is CASSPTTGGEEQYF. Variable domain in full (rest from reference TRBV5-1 and TRBJ2-7): KAGVTQTPRYLIKTRGQQVTLSCSPISGHRSVSWYQQTPGQGLQFLFEYFSETQRNKGNFPGRFSGRQFSNSRSEMNVSTLELGDSALYLCASSPTTGGEEQYFGPGTRLTVT.